The following is a T cell receptor (beta chain) sequence with its context. CDR3 length: 14 residues. V was pared by 3 bases and J by 9 bases, with 2 bases of the junction left unmatched. Germline V gene lookup returns CDR1 KGHSH and CDR2 LQKENI. This table comes from immunoSEQ multiplex PCR, and its TCRdb copy is limited to in-frame clones, with some not included. The table records about 210,000 clones, less than 90% of them present only once. The data originate from a study of blood T cell repertoires in COVID-19. J is TRBJ2-2 and V is TRBV18; 12 nucleotides line up with TRBD1. Sequenced sample: peripheral blood. The TCR sequence derives from a man aged 65 to 85 with acute or convalescent COVID-19. CDR3 nucleotides: TGTGCCAGCTCACCCGGGACAGGGGGCAGGGAGCTGTTTTTT. Its translation is CASSPGTGGRELFF.